The 29 T cell receptor beta chains below all came from one sample that was sequenced in a study of beta chain features in type 1 diabetes. Expressed TCRB transcripts were sequenced after all isolated RNA was converted to cDNA. The method was immunoSEQ multiplex PCR; TCRdb's version includes in-frame clones alone and lacks a portion of them. The sample has 350,000 or so clones, around 20% seen once; the top ten hold approximately 0.046%. The sample consisted of naive CD4+ T cells from blood. These receptors originate from a young woman in good health.

The V gene is TRBV13, the J gene TRBJ2-1; 8 positions agree with TRBD2. The V gene's germline CDR1 is PRHDT and CDR2 FYEKMQ (reference sequence). The trim removed 0 bases at V and 10 bases at J, leaving 5 bases unmatched. CDR3 size: 14 residues. The CDR3 sequence is CASSLGRGGEEQFF. CDR3 bases: TGTGCCAGCAGCTTAGGACGGGGGGGTGAGGAGCAGTTCTTC.

This sequence joins TRBV4-1 and TRBJ2-3; 9 positions agree with TRBD2. In germline, CDR1 is MGHRA, CDR2 YSYEKL. The CDR3 extends over 17 amino acids. Trimming took 1 base from V and 2 from J; bases not matched to a gene: 7. The CDR3 DNA is TGCGCCAGCAGCCAAGGTATAGCGGGAGTCTTCACAGATACGCAGTATTTT. Translation: CASSQGIAGVFTDTQYF.

This clone was observed a few times. The V gene is TRBV4-1, the J gene TRBJ2-5; 10 bases are shared with TRBD1. Germline V gene lookup returns CDR1 MGHRA and CDR2 YSYEKL. With V trimmed by 1 base and J by 2 bases, 7 bases remained unmatched. This CDR3 spans 17 amino acids. CDR3 sequence: CASSQAGTGVWQETQYF. The CDR3 nucleotides read TGCGCCAGCAGCCAAGCCGGGACAGGGGTCTGGCAAGAGACCCAGTACTTC.

This clone has just a few counts. The rearrangement links TRBV5-4 to TRBJ2-7; 7 nucleotides align to TRBD1. Germline values: CDR1 SGHNT, CDR2 YYREEE (reference sequence). The CDR3 runs 13 residues. Trimming removed 4 bases from V and 3 bases from J; junction bases left unmatched: 4. CDR3 in amino acids: CASSVGQNYEQYF. In DNA, the CDR3 is TGTGCCAGCAGCGTGGGACAGAACTACGAGCAGTACTTC.

The chain uses TRBV15 and TRBJ2-6; 9 bases fit TRBD1. The CDR3 contains 18 residues. The germline gives CDR1 LNHNV, CDR2 YYDKDF (reference sequence). V lost 1 base to trimming and J lost 2 bases; unmatched junction nucleotides: 6. The DNA for the CDR3 is TGTGCCACCAGCAGAGCCACAGGGGGCACCACTGGGGCCAACGTCCTGACTTTC. This gives the protein CATSRATGGTTGANVLTF.

The chain uses TRBV4-2 and TRBJ2-1; 9 bases align to TRBD2. J was trimmed by 7 bases and V by 0 bases; bases with no gene match: 4. This CDR3 is built from 15 residues. Germline V CDR1 and CDR2: LGHNA, YNFKEQ. The CDR3 protein is CASSQDLAGGNEQFF. CDR3 coding DNA: TGTGCCAGCAGCCAAGATCTGGCGGGAGGGAATGAGCAGTTCTTC.

The chain combines TRBV21-1 with TRBJ1-3; TRBD1, the table's D call, lacks a check against the DNA. TRBV21-1 is recorded as a pseudogene. CDR3 length: 16 residues. The CDR3 spells CASSKGHGDSGNTIYF. In DNA, the CDR3 is TGTGCCAGCAGCAAGGGACACGGTGACTCTGGAAACACCATATATTTT.

The V and J genes are TRBV2 and TRBJ2-3; 7 positions match TRBD2. CDR3 length: 16 amino acids. Losses at the gene ends were 6 bases for V and 1 base for J; bases not matched to a gene: 10. Per germline, CDR1 SNHLY and CDR2 FYNNEI. CDR3 sequence (DNA): TGTGCCAGCAGCGCCCTCGGGAGGAGCCGCACAGATACGCAGTATTTT. Protein: CASSALGRSRTDTQYF.

There are a few counts of this clone. This chain links TRBV30 with TRBJ2-3; D is possibly TRBD1 (6 bases). This CDR3 is 14 amino acids long. Germline V gene sequence: CDR1 GTSNPN, CDR2 SVGIG (reference sequence). The germline V and J ends were trimmed by 0 bases and 7 bases, with 14 bases remaining between them. The CDR3 DNA reads as TGTGCCTGGAGTGTCATGGACAGCGCTAATACGCAGTATTTT. Translating gives CAWSVMDSANTQYF.

The V and J genes are TRBV7-3 and TRBJ2-3; D is undetermined. CDR3 length equals 15 residues. Germline V gives CDR1 SGHTA, CDR2 FQGTGA. The ends were cut back, 3 bases at V and 0 bases at J, with 10 bases in the middle. The CDR3 spells CASSFGLRSTDTQYF. The CDR3 DNA is TGTGCCAGCAGCTTCGGATTGAGGAGCACAGATACGCAGTATTTT.

This clone was observed a few times. The sample holds other DNA sequences that translate to the same CDR3. CDR3 nucleotides: TGCGCCAGCAGCCAAGGGGGCACAGCTCAAGAGACCCAGTACTTC. It is translated as CASSQGGTAQETQYF. The gene calls are TRBV4-1 and TRBJ2-5, with a tentative D call TRBD1 (5 bases). The V gene lost 1 base and the J gene lost 2 bases, with 11 bases spanning the gap. The CDR3 is 15 residues long. The germline V gene has CDR1 MGHRA and CDR2 YSYEKL.

This clone was seen more than once but under ten times. The rearrangement joins TRBV7-2 to TRBJ1-4; the match to TRBD1 covers 8 bases. The junction had 6 bases not matched to a gene; V was cut back by 4 bases and J by 8 bases. The CDR3 contains 14 residues. Germline values: CDR1 SGHTA, CDR2 FQGNSA. CDR3 sequence (DNA): TGTGCCAGCAGCTACCCGACAGGGGAGGAAAAACTGTTTTTT. Protein: CASSYPTGEEKLFF.

This chain joins TRBV30 and TRBJ1-2, with 8 bases aligning to TRBD1. The ends lost 0 bases at V and 10 bases at J; junction bases unmatched: 7. Germline V gene data show CDR1 as GTSNPN and CDR2 as SVGIG (reference sequence). The CDR3 has 13 amino acids. The CDR3 reads CAWSVHGQGDYTF. The CDR3 nucleotides are TGTGCCTGGAGTGTACACGGACAGGGCGACTACACCTTC.

This clone came up a few times. Other DNA sequences in the same sample also yield this CDR3. The V gene is TRBV7-2, the J gene TRBJ2-1; 12 positions agree with TRBD2. Germline lookup yields CDR1 SGHTA and CDR2 FQGNSA. The CDR3 contains 14 residues. J was trimmed by 6 bases and V by 3 bases; bases with no gene match: 0. CDR3: CASSLGLAGNEQFF. CDR3 bases: TGTGCCAGCAGCTTGGGACTAGCGGGCAATGAGCAGTTCTTC.

The table lists this clone with a few counts. The CDR3 loop reads CASSAGLAISTDTQYF. For the CDR3, the DNA is TGTGCCAGCAGCGCGGGACTAGCGATTAGCACAGATACGCAGTATTTT. The V call is TRBV9, the J call TRBJ2-3; 10 positions match TRBD2. After removal of 3 bases from V and 0 bases from J, the junction contained 4 bases not matched to a gene. This CDR3 has 16 residues. The V gene's germline CDR1 is SGDLS and CDR2 YYNGEE.

This clone was seen a few times. The rearrangement links TRBV4-1 to TRBJ2-1; D is uncertain. Per germline, CDR1 MGHRA and CDR2 YSYEKL. V shed 4 bases and J shed 6 bases, with 19 bases lying between them. This CDR3 spans 16 amino acids. The CDR3, as DNA: TGCGCCAGCAGCCTGGTTATGTCTAGGAGAGTCAATGAGCAGTTCTTC. Protein sequence: CASSLVMSRRVNEQFF.

This clone was observed a handful of times. The chain is built from TRBV7-9 and TRBJ2-3; TRBD1 might be the D (5 bases). The CDR3 length is 15 residues. Germline V gene sequence: CDR1 SEHNR, CDR2 FQNEAQ (reference sequence). Trimming stripped 2 bases from V and 4 bases from J, with 13 bases between. CDR3 in amino acids: CASSLTLGRADTQYF. The DNA of the CDR3 is TGTGCCAGCAGCTTAACCCTGGGCAGGGCAGATACGCAGTATTTT.

This clone came up a few times. V and J are TRBV2 and TRBJ2-2; TRBD2 is a possible D gene (6 bases). V was shortened by 3 bases and J by 5 bases, with 10 bases between the two germline ends. Germline V gene sequence: CDR1 SNHLY, CDR2 FYNNEI. The CDR3 contains 14 residues. In DNA, the CDR3 is TGTGCCAGCAGTGACCCGGGGGAAACCGGGGAGCTGTTTTTT. It encodes CASSDPGETGELFF.

The J gene is TRBJ2-3, the V gene TRBV10-3; D uncertain. This CDR3 region has 11 residues. Trimming left V 4 bases short and J 6 bases short, with 5 bases between. Germline CDR1 is ENHRY and CDR2 is SYGVKD. This chain's CDR3 is CAISARDTQYF. As DNA, the CDR3 is TGTGCCATCAGTGCCCGGGATACGCAGTATTTT.

The CDR3 nucleotides read TGTGCCAGCGGCTCAACACAGGGGGCAAGAGGTGGCTACACCTTC. It specifies CASGSTQGARGGYTF. The V gene is TRBV6-6, the J gene TRBJ1-2, with 9 nucleotides matching TRBD1. Per the germline V gene, CDR1 is MNHNY and CDR2 is SVGAGI (reference sequence). With V trimmed by 8 bases and J by 7 bases, 14 bases remained unmatched. The CDR3 length is 15 residues.

This clone came up a few times. The chain combines TRBV7-9 with TRBJ2-3; TRBD2 matches at 7 bases. Germline values: CDR1 SEHNR, CDR2 FQNEAQ (reference sequence). The CDR3 loop spans 15 amino acids. V was clipped by 3 bases and J by 5 bases; unmatched bases: 8. The CDR3 DNA reads as TGTGCCAGCAGCTTGCCCAGCGGGGATGGAGATACGCAGTATTTT. This codes for CASSLPSGDGDTQYF.

This clone came up a few times. This chain joins TRBV30 and TRBJ1-5; D may be TRBD1 (6 bases). The CDR3 extends over 13 amino acids. Germline V gene sequence: CDR1 GTSNPN, CDR2 SVGIG (reference sequence). V lost 5 bases to trimming and J lost 6 bases, with 14 bases between them. The CDR3 region is CAWQEGGLQPQHF. CDR3 bases: TGTGCCTGGCAAGAGGGGGGGCTTCAGCCCCAGCATTTT.

This clone was counted only a few times. V usage is TRBV29-1 and J usage is TRBJ1-3, with D possibly being TRBD1 (5 bases). This CDR3 has 13 amino acids. V shed 6 bases and J shed 0 bases, with 9 bases lying between them. The germline gives CDR1 SQVTM, CDR2 ANQGSEA. CDR3 region: CSVRTSSGNTIYF. In DNA, the CDR3 is TGCAGCGTGAGGACATCCTCTGGAAACACCATATATTTT.

This chain uses TRBV7-2 with TRBJ2-5; 8 bases are shared with TRBD1. The germline V gene has CDR1 SGHTA and CDR2 FQGNSA. The CDR3 spans 15 residues. The V gene end was trimmed by 5 bases and the J gene end by 3 bases; junction bases not matched to a gene: 8. CDR3 amino acids: CASSQTRGLEETQYF. The CDR3, as DNA: TGTGCCAGCAGCCAGACCAGGGGGCTAGAAGAGACCCAGTACTTC. The full variable domain, completed using reference TRBV7-2 and TRBJ2-5, is GAGVSQSPSNKVTEKGKDVELRCDPISGHTALYWYRQSLGQGLEFLIYFQGNSAPDKSGLPSDRFSAERTGGSVSTLTIQRTQQEDSAVYLCASSQTRGLEETQYFGPGTRLLVL.

The gene calls are TRBV11-3 and TRBJ2-1, with unresolved D. The CDR3 extends over 15 amino acids. CDR1 and CDR2 (germline): SGHNT, YENEEA. The V end lost 2 bases, the J end lost 4 bases, and 12 bases lay between the germline ends. CDR3 amino acids: CASSLLSVLYNEQFF. DNA of the CDR3: TGTGCCAGCAGCTTATTGAGTGTCTTATACAATGAGCAGTTCTTC. The whole variable domain, filled in from reference TRBV11-3 and TRBJ2-1, reads EAGVVQSPRYKIIEKKQPVAFWCNPISGHNTLYWYLQNLGQGPELLIRYENEEAVDDSQLPKDRFSAERLKGVDSTLKIQPAELGDSAVYLCASSLLSVLYNEQFFGPGTRLTVL.

This clone was picked up a small number of times. The rearrangement uses TRBV28 and TRBJ1-4, with D uncertain. The germline V gene encodes CDR1 MDHEN and CDR2 SYDVKM. Trimming removed 6 bases from V and 8 bases from J, with 7 bases in between. This CDR3 spans 11 amino acids. CDR3: CASRSPEKLFF. CDR3 nucleotides: TGTGCCAGCAGATCCCCGGAAAAACTGTTTTTT.

J is TRBJ2-1 and V is TRBV7-9, with 11 positions matching TRBD2. Germline CDR1 SEHNR, CDR2 FQNEAQ (reference sequence). Trimming at V came to 2 bases and at J to 9 bases, leaving 3 bases not matched to a gene. CDR3 length: 14 amino acids. The CDR3 sequence is CASSLTSGSSEQFF. In DNA form, the CDR3 reads TGTGCCAGCAGCTTAACTAGCGGGAGCAGTGAGCAGTTCTTC.

There are a few counts of this clone. CDR3 in amino acids: CASSDPTEYNTGELFF. The CDR3 DNA reads TGTGCCAGCAGTGACCCGACAGAGTACAACACCGGGGAGCTGTTTTTT. The rearrangement links TRBV2 to TRBJ2-2; D is possibly TRBD1 (5 bases). V lost 3 bases, J lost 2 bases, and 13 bases lay in between. Germline loops: CDR1 SNHLY, CDR2 FYNNEI. The CDR3 consists of 16 residues.

Worth noting for this clone: The sample carries other DNA sequences with the same CDR3. The chain uses TRBV5-1 and TRBJ1-1, with a tentative D call TRBD1 (6 bases). This CDR3 region has 14 residues. With 4 bases removed from V and 1 base from J, the gap between germline ends came to 11 bases. CDR1 and CDR2 from the germline V gene are SGHRS and YFSETQ. The CDR3 spells CASSPGQRNTEAFF. The CDR3 DNA is TGCGCCAGCAGCCCAGGACAGAGGAACACTGAAGCTTTCTTT.